Following are 7 T cell receptor beta chains from one sample sequenced in a study of shared clonotypes between healthy human individuals. Terminally differentiated effector memory CD45RA+ cells were excluded from the naive CD8 cells, which were CD45RO-negative and positively selected for CCR7. The protocol was immunoSEQ multiplex PCR, while the TCRdb copy is restricted to in-frame clones and leaves out a portion. The sample lists around 2,100,000 clones, about 95% occurring once. Source material: naive CD8+ T cells sorted from blood. The receptors stem from a man between 18 and 35 years old in good health.

The chain links TRBV29-1 to TRBJ2-7, with D perhaps TRBD1 (6 bases). Per the germline V gene, CDR1 is SQVTM and CDR2 is ANQGSEA. Trimming stripped 7 bases from V and 0 bases from J, with 16 bases between. The length of the CDR3 is 14 residues. The CDR3 sequence is CSALDWDNSYEQYF. DNA of the CDR3: TGCAGCGCCCTAGACTGGGACAACTCCTACGAGCAGTACTTC.

The CDR3 DNA reads as TGTGCCAGCAGCCACCTCGACAGGGACAAGGCACCCCTCCACTTT. This sequence encodes CASSHLDRDKAPLHF. The rearrangement links TRBV5-4 to TRBJ1-6; 7 nucleotides align to TRBD1. J gave up 11 bases and V 4 bases, and 12 bases lay outside the gene matches. Germline CDR1 reads SGHNT; CDR2 reads YYREEE (reference sequence). This CDR3 contains 15 residues.

The chain joins TRBV27 to TRBJ2-7; maybe TRBD1 (5 bases). The CDR3 is 14 amino acids. Germline CDR1 and CDR2: MNHEY and SMNVEV (reference sequence). Between the trimmed V and J ends, which lost 2 bases and 2 bases, there was a span of 10 bases. In nucleotides, the CDR3 is TGTGCCAGCAGTTTACAGGGTAGTGCCTACGAGCAGTACTTC. Translated, it gives CASSLQGSAYEQYF.

V gene TRBV10-3 combines with J gene TRBJ2-7; 8 bases agree with TRBD1. Germline lookup yields CDR1 ENHRY and CDR2 SYGVKD. This CDR3 is 16 amino acids long. Germline trimming cut 10 bases from V and 0 bases from J; bases unmatched to any gene: 14. The DNA of the CDR3 is TGTGCCACAAGCCTGACAGGGGTCACATCCTCCTACGAGCAGTACTTC. It encodes CATSLTGVTSSYEQYF.

This chain connects TRBV4-1 to TRBJ2-3; TRBD1 agrees at 8 bases. Germline V gene data show CDR1 as MGHRA and CDR2 as YSYEKL. There are 17 residues in the CDR3. J was trimmed by 2 bases and V by 4 bases; bases with no gene match: 11. The CDR3 sequence is CASSLRGTGPVTDTQYF. In DNA form, the CDR3 reads TGCGCCAGCAGCCTGAGAGGGACAGGACCAGTCACAGATACGCAGTATTTT.

As regards this clone: This specimen includes other DNA sequences encoding the same CDR3. This chain joins TRBV4-1 and TRBJ2-2; D is uncertain. Germline V gene data show CDR1 as MGHRA and CDR2 as YSYEKL. V was clipped by 2 bases and J by 7 bases, with 5 bases between them. CDR3 size: 12 residues. CDR3 coding DNA: TGCGCCAGCAGCCAATTAGGCGGGGAGCTGTTTTTT. Translated: CASSQLGGELFF.

The chain has TRBV11-2 and TRBJ2-3; no clear D. Germline loops: CDR1 SGHAT, CDR2 FQNNGV. The CDR3 consists of 15 residues. Trimming pared 5 bases from V and 4 bases from J, leaving 16 bases between. This CDR3 is CASSPTLLASDTQYF. CDR3 in DNA: TGTGCCAGCAGCCCGACCTTACTGGCATCAGATACGCAGTATTTT.